Below, 25 T cell receptor beta chains from the same sample are listed, as sequenced in a study of cytomegalovirus exposure and HLA in healthy donors. 60 Vbeta and 13 Jbeta primers were used in PCR. Profiling relied on immunoSEQ multiplex PCR, and the TCRdb table lists in-frame clones only, not all of them. The table for this sample gives about 72,000 clones. The sample was PBMCs. These receptors came from a man between 45 and 60 years old in good health and CMV-seropositive.

This chain joins TRBV6-1 and TRBJ2-7; D is perhaps TRBD1 (5 bases). This CDR3 has 12 residues. The V end lost 2 bases, the J end lost 6 bases, and 8 bases lay between the germline ends. Germline CDR1 and CDR2: MNHNS and SASEGT. CDR3 protein: CASSEMGPEQYV. The CDR3 DNA follows: TGTGCCAGCAGTGAAATGGGGCCCGAGCAGTACGTC.

The chain combines TRBV29-1 with TRBJ2-1; 11 bases line up with TRBD2. CDR3 size: 14 residues. After removal of 7 bases from V and 8 bases from J, the junction contained 10 bases not matched to a gene. In germline, CDR1 is SQVTM, CDR2 ANQGSEA. In nucleotides, the CDR3 is TGCAGCGCCCTCGGACTAGCGGGCTGGGATGAGCAGTTCTTC. Protein product: CSALGLAGWDEQFF.

The genes are TRBV18 and TRBJ2-6; 9 positions agree with TRBD1. V trimming: 2 bases; J trimming: 11 bases; junction bases outside the gene matches: 7. CDR3 length: 15 amino acids. Germline CDR1 reads KGHSH; CDR2 reads LQKENI. The CDR3 region is CASSPSSGQGDVLTF. The DNA for the CDR3 is TGTGCCAGCTCACCAAGCTCGGGACAGGGCGACGTCCTGACTTTC.

J is TRBJ2-3 and V is TRBV5-1; possibly TRBD1 for D (5 bases). CDR3 length equals 14 residues. Trimming shortened V by 4 bases and J by 2 bases, and 11 bases separated the two germline ends. CDR1 and CDR2 from the germline V gene are SGHRS and YFSETQ. CDR3 DNA: TGCGCCAGCAGCCCCCGACAGTCCACAGATACGCAGTATTTT. This gives the protein CASSPRQSTDTQYF.

This chain uses TRBV9 with TRBJ2-3; 11 bases map to TRBD2. The CDR3 extends over 15 amino acids. Germline V gene sequence: CDR1 SGDLS, CDR2 YYNGEE. The trim removed 4 bases at V and 6 bases at J, leaving 7 bases unmatched. CDR3 residues: CASSPHGTSGDTQYF. Written as DNA, the CDR3 is TGTGCCAGCAGCCCCCATGGGACTAGCGGCGATACGCAGTATTTT.

The CDR3 coding sequence is TGTGCCCTCTCAGGGGTGAACACTGAAGCTTTCTTT. It specifies CALSGVNTEAFF. V and J are TRBV28 and TRBJ1-1, with D possibly matching TRBD1 (6 bases). There are 12 residues in the CDR3. V was cut by 11 bases and J by 0 bases, with 10 bases left in between. Germline CDR1 reads MDHEN; CDR2 reads SYDVKM.

The CDR3 protein is CASSLDQGANQPQHF. CDR3 DNA: TGTGCCAGCAGCTTAGATCAGGGGGCTAATCAGCCCCAGCATTTT. The chain employs TRBV7-9 and TRBJ1-5; 8 nucleotides line up with TRBD1. This CDR3 is built from 15 residues. Germline CDR1 is SEHNR and CDR2 is FQNEAQ (reference sequence). Germline trimming cut 1 base from V and 4 bases from J; bases unmatched to any gene: 3. The complete variable domain, with remaining parts taken from reference TRBV7-9 and TRBJ1-5, reads DTGVSQNPRHKITKRGQNVTFRCDPISEHNRLYWYRQTLGQGPEFLTYFQNEAQLEKSRLLSDRFSAERPKGSFSTLEIQRTEQGDSAMYLCASSLDQGANQPQHFGDGTRLSIL.

This sequence joins TRBV4-1 and TRBJ1-4; the match to TRBD1 covers 10 bases. The CDR3 runs to 17 residues. With 0 bases clipped from V and 6 bases from J, the junction kept 7 bases outside the gene matches. CDR1 is MGHRA and CDR2 is YSYEKL in the germline V gene. The CDR3 protein is CASSQDPSGTGDEKLFF. CDR3 bases: TGCGCCAGCAGCCAAGACCCAAGCGGGACAGGGGATGAAAAACTGTTTTTT.

The chain is built from TRBV18 and TRBJ2-1; D is uncertain. Looked up from germline, CDR1 is KGHSH and CDR2 is LQKENI. The CDR3 covers 14 residues. Deletions cut 1 base from V and 6 bases from J, with 10 bases between. The CDR3 DNA reads TGTGCCAGCTCACCACGAGAGAGCATCAATGAGCAGTTCTTC. Its translation: CASSPRESINEQFF.

The chain recombines TRBV5-8 with TRBJ1-2; 8 bases match TRBD1. There are 13 residues in the CDR3. The junction had 6 bases not matched to a gene; V was cut back by 3 bases and J by 8 bases. Germline V gives CDR1 SGHTS, CDR2 YDEGEE. CDR3 bases: TGTGCCAGCAGCTCAATGACAGGGGCAGGCTACACCTTC. Protein: CASSSMTGAGYTF.

Of note for this clone: One junction end disagrees with the germline gene, perhaps due to a read error. The chain employs TRBV18 and TRBJ2-7; 10 bases match TRBD1. CDR1 KGHSH and CDR2 LQKENI come from the germline V gene. The length of the CDR3 is 15 residues. The CDR3 is CASSPPGTGDRSGHF. As DNA, the CDR3 is TGTGCCAGCTCACCTCCCGGGACAGGGGACAGGTCGGGACACTTC.

The chain employs TRBV7-9 and TRBJ1-1, with D tentatively TRBD1 (6 bases). The CDR3 has 16 residues. The V gene's germline CDR1 is SEHNR and CDR2 FQNEAQ (reference sequence). V was trimmed by 3 bases and J by 1 base, leaving 15 bases between them. The CDR3: CASSFPQGMGNTEAFF. For the CDR3, the DNA is TGTGCCAGCAGCTTCCCGCAGGGGATGGGGAACACTGAAGCTTTCTTT.

Remarks on this clone: Different DNA sequences within this sample yield the same CDR3. The V and J genes are TRBV5-1 and TRBJ1-2, with TRBD1 matching 7 bases. Germline CDR1 reads SGHRS; CDR2 reads YFSETQ. V was clipped by 0 bases and J by 4 bases; unmatched bases: 3. CDR3 length equals 14 residues. In DNA form, the CDR3 reads TGCGCCAGCAGCTTGGGACAGGGAAGCTATGGCTACACCTTC. Translation: CASSLGQGSYGYTF.

This chain uses TRBV20-1 with TRBJ1-1; possibly TRBD1 for D (5 bases). CDR1 is DFQATT, CDR2 SNEGSKA, per germline (reference sequence). The CDR3 covers 11 residues. Trimming removed 6 bases at V and 4 bases at J, with 9 bases between. The chain's CDR3 is CSAQGTTEAFF. DNA of the CDR3: TGCAGTGCCCAGGGAACCACTGAAGCTTTCTTT.

V gene TRBV7-2 combines with J gene TRBJ2-3; 8 nucleotides match TRBD2. V lost 1 base to trimming and J lost 2 bases; unmatched junction nucleotides: 8. Germline lookup yields CDR1 SGHTA and CDR2 FQGNSA. This CDR3 spans 17 amino acids. CDR3 residues: CASSLGTGTSPTDTQYF. CDR3 in DNA: TGTGCCAGCAGCTTAGGCACCGGGACTAGTCCCACAGATACGCAGTATTTT. Full variable domain (missing parts from reference TRBV7-2 and TRBJ2-3): GAGVSQSPSNKVTEKGKDVELRCDPISGHTALYWYRQSLGQGLEFLIYFQGNSAPDKSGLPSDRFSAERTGGSVSTLTIQRTQQEDSAVYLCASSLGTGTSPTDTQYFGPGTRLTVL.

This rearrangement joins TRBV10-1 to TRBJ2-3; D is undetermined. Trimming shortened V by 3 bases and J by 9 bases, and 10 bases separated the two germline ends. CDR1 and CDR2 (germline): WNHNN, SYGVQD (reference sequence). The CDR3 spans 12 residues. In nucleotides, the CDR3 is TGCGCCAGCAGTGACCAACATTCGACGCAGTATTTT. This encodes CASSDQHSTQYF.

The J gene is TRBJ1-3, the V gene TRBV6-1, with D tentatively TRBD1 (6 bases). V gave up 4 bases and J gave up 4 bases, with 11 bases separating them. The CDR3 is made up of 14 amino acids. Germline lookup yields CDR1 MNHNS and CDR2 SASEGT. This chain's CDR3 is CASSAGDPGNTIYF. In nucleotides, the CDR3 is TGTGCCAGCAGTGCAGGGGACCCCGGAAACACCATATATTTT.

The chain is built from TRBV29-1 and TRBJ2-3; a possible D gene is TRBD1 (5 bases). CDR3 size: 17 residues. Germline CDR1 and CDR2: SQVTM and ANQGSEA. Between the trimmed V and J ends, which lost 1 base and 7 bases, there was a span of 24 bases. This chain's CDR3 is CSVEGFRPGYASNTQYF. CDR3 bases: TGCAGCGTTGAAGGCTTCCGTCCAGGGTATGCGTCGAATACGCAGTATTTT.

This chain uses TRBV19 with TRBJ2-3; 10 nucleotides align to TRBD2. CDR1 is LNHDA, CDR2 SQIVND, per germline (reference sequence). V was pared by 7 bases and J by 5 bases, with 9 bases of the junction left unmatched. CDR3 length: 15 residues. CDR3 nucleotide sequence: TGTGCCAGTACCTCAGCGGGGGGGCGGGGAGATACGCAGTATTTT. As protein: CASTSAGGRGDTQYF.

This chain connects TRBV5-1 to TRBJ1-1, with TRBD1 identical over 9 bases. V was clipped by 2 bases and J by 5 bases; unmatched bases: 4. CDR3 size: 14 residues. Germline loops: CDR1 SGHRS, CDR2 YFSETQ. In nucleotides, the CDR3 is TGCGCCAGCAGCTTAGGGACAGGGTATACTGAAGCTTTCTTT. Its translation: CASSLGTGYTEAFF.

This rearrangement joins TRBV5-1 to TRBJ2-3, with 7 bases matching TRBD2. Germline V CDR1 and CDR2: SGHRS, YFSETQ. The CDR3 covers 15 residues. V trimming: 2 bases; J trimming: 2 bases; junction bases outside the gene matches: 5. CDR3 nucleotide sequence: TGCGCCAGCAGCTTACCTAGCGGTAACACAGATACGCAGTATTTT. As protein: CASSLPSGNTDTQYF. The variable domain in full, completed from reference TRBV5-1 and TRBJ2-3, reads KAGVTQTPRYLIKTRGQQVTLSCSPISGHRSVSWYQQTPGQGLQFLFEYFSETQRNKGNFPGRFSGRQFSNSRSEMNVSTLELGDSALYLCASSLPSGNTDTQYFGPGTRLTVL.

The chain couples TRBV4-1 to TRBJ1-3, with TRBD1 matching 9 bases. Germline values: CDR1 MGHRA, CDR2 YSYEKL. CDR3 length: 15 residues. V shed 2 bases, J shed 4 bases, and the junction held 3 bases outside the gene matches. The CDR3 here is CASSQTGGEGNTIYF. CDR3 DNA sequence: TGCGCCAGCAGCCAAACAGGGGGCGAAGGAAACACCATATATTTT.

The chain carries TRBV7-2 and TRBJ2-5; a possible D gene is TRBD1 (6 bases). Trimming took 3 bases from V and 5 from J, leaving 25 bases between them. The CDR3 is 18 amino acids. CDR1 is SGHTA, CDR2 FQGNSA, per germline. CDR3 in amino acids: CASSLPGQMGVWVETQYF. The CDR3 DNA reads as TGTGCCAGCAGCTTGCCGGGACAAATGGGGGTGTGGGTTGAGACCCAGTACTTC.

The chain carries TRBV5-1 and TRBJ2-1, with 8 bases identical to TRBD2. Trimming took 6 bases from V and 5 from J; bases not matched to a gene: 7. This CDR3 is built from 14 residues. CDR1 SGHRS and CDR2 YFSETQ come from the germline V gene. CDR3 nucleotides: TGCGCCAGCAATGAGCGGGGGCCCGACAATGAGCAGTTCTTC. This codes for CASNERGPDNEQFF.

V usage is TRBV27 and J usage is TRBJ2-5; a possible D gene is TRBD1 (7 bases). Germline lookup yields CDR1 MNHEY and CDR2 SMNVEV (reference sequence). The CDR3 length is 15 residues. Between the trimmed V and J ends, which lost 2 bases and 4 bases, there was a span of 14 bases. CDR3 residues: CASSLMEGARETQYF. In DNA form, the CDR3 reads TGTGCCAGCAGTTTAATGGAGGGGGCGCGAGAGACCCAGTACTTC.